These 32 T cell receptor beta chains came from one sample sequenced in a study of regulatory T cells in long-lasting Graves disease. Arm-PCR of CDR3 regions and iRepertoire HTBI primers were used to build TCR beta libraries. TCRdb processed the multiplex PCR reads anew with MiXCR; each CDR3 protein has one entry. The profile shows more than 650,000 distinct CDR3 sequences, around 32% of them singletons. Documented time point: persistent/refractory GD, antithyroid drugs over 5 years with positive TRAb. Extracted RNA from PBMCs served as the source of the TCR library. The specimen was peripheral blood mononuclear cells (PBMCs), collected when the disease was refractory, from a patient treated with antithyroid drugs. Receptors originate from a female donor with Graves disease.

CDR3 in amino acids: CASSYRDAYEQYF. The CDR3, as DNA: TGTGCCAGCAGTTACAGGGATGCCTACGAGCAGTACTTC. J is TRBJ2-7 and V is TRBV6-9; possibly TRBD1 for D (5 bases). This CDR3 region has 13 residues. Deletions cut 3 bases from V and 2 bases from J, with 8 bases between. The germline gives CDR1 MNHGY, CDR2 SVAAGI.

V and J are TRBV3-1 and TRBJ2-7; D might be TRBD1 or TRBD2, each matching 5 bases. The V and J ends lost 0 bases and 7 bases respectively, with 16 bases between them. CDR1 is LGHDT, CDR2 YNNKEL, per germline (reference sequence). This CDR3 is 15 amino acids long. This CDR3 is CASSQDGGGTREQYF. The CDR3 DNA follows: TGTGCCAGCAGCCAAGATGGGGGTGGTACTCGTGAGCAGTACTTC.

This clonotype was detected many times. CDR3 sequence (DNA): TGTGCCAGCAGCCTCCAGCGGGGCCCATACGAGCAGTACTTC. It encodes CASSLQRGPYEQYF. The gene calls are TRBV11-2 and TRBJ2-7; 7 bases line up with TRBD2. V gave up 5 bases and J gave up 4 bases; unmatched junction bases: 8. Germline V gene data show CDR1 as SGHAT and CDR2 as FQNNGV. This CDR3 has 14 amino acids. Full variable domain (outside the CDR3, taken from reference TRBV11-2 and TRBJ2-7): EAGVAQSPRYKIIEKRQSVAFWCNPISGHATLYWYQQILGQGPKLLIQFQNNGVVDDSQLPKDRFSAERLKGVDSTLKIQPAKLEDSAVYLCASSLQRGPYEQYFGPGTRLTVT.

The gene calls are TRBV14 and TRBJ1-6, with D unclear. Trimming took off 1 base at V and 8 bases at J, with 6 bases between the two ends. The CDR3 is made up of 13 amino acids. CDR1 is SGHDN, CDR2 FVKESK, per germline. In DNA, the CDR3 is TGTGCCAGCAGCCAAGTTGAGGATTCACCCCTCCACTTT. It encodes CASSQVEDSPLHF.

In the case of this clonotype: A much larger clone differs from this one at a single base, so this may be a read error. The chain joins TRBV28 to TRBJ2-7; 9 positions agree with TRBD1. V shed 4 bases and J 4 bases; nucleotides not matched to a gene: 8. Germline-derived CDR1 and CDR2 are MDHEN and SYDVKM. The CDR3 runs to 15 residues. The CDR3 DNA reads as TGTGCCAGCAGTTACAGACAGGGGGGGTGTTACGAGCAGTACTTC. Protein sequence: CASSYRQGGCYEQYF.

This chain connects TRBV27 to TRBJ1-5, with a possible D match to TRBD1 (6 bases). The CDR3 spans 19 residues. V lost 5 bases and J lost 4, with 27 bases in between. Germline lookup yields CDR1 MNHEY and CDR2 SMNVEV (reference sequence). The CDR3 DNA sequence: TGTGCCAGCAGTCCAACGCCGGGGGACTGGGGGCGATGGAATCAGCCCCAGCATTTT. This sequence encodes CASSPTPGDWGRWNQPQHF.

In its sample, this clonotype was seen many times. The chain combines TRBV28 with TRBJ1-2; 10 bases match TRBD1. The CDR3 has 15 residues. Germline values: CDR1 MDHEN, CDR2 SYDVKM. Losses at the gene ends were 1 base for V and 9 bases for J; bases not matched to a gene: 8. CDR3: CASSLSGQGVSRYTF. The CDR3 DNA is TGTGCCAGCAGTTTATCAGGACAGGGGGTTTCCCGCTACACCTTC.

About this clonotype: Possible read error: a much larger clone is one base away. The chain's CDR3 is CASSRSTGWREIGNQPRHF. The CDR3 DNA reads TGTGCCAGCAGTCGATCGACAGGTTGGCGGGAGATAGGCAATCAGCCCCGGCATTTT. The V call is TRBV28, the J call TRBJ1-5; a weak D match, TRBD1 (6 bases). This CDR3 is 19 amino acids long. Per germline, CDR1 MDHEN and CDR2 SYDVKM.

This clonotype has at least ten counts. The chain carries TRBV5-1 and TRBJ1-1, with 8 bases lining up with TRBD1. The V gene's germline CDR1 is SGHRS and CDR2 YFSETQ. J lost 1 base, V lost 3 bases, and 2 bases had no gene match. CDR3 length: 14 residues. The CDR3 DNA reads TGCGCCAGCAGCTCGACAGGGGCGAACACTGAAGCTTTCTTT. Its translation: CASSSTGANTEAFF.

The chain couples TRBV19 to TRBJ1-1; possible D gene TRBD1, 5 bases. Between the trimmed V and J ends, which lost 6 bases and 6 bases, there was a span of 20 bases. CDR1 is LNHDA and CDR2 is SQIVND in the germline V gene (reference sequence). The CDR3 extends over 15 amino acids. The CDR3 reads CASRPRDGLWAEAFF. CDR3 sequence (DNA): TGTGCCAGTAGGCCCCGGGACGGTCTGTGGGCTGAAGCTTTCTTT.

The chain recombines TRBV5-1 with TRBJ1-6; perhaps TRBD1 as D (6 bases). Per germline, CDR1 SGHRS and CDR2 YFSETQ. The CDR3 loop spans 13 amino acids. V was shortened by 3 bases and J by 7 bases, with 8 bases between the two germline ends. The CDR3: CASSSGQNSPLHF. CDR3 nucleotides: TGCGCCAGCAGCTCCGGACAGAATTCACCCCTCCACTTT. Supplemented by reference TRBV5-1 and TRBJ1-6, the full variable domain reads KAGVTQTPRYLIKTRGQQVTLSCSPISGHRSVSWYQQTPGQGLQFLFEYFSETQRNKGNFPGRFSGRQFSNSRSEMNVSTLELGDSALYLCASSSGQNSPLHFGNGTRLTVT.

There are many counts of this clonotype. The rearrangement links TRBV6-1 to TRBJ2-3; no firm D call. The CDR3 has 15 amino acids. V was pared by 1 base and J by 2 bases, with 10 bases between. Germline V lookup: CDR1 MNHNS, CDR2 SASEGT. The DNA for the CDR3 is TGTGCCAGCAGTGAAGACGGCAGGCCCACAGATACGCAGTATTTT. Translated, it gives CASSEDGRPTDTQYF.

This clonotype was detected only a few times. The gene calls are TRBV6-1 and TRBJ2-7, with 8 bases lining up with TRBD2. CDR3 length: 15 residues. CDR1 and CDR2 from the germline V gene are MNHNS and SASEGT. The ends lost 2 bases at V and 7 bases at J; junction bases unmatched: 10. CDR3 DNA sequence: TGTGCCAGCAGTGAAAGGGGAGCGGGAGTTAAAGAGCAGTACTTC. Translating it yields CASSERGAGVKEQYF.

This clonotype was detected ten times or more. CDR3 in DNA: TGCAGCGTTCAACGACAAGTGCCGAACACTGAAGCTTTCTTT. Its protein is CSVQRQVPNTEAFF. The chain couples TRBV29-1 to TRBJ1-1; no definite D call. Trimming removed 5 bases from V and 1 base from J, with 14 bases in between. Germline CDR1 reads SQVTM; CDR2 reads ANQGSEA. The CDR3 length is 14 residues. The full variable domain, in which reference TRBV29-1 and TRBJ1-1 provide the parts outside the CDR3, is SAVISQKPSRDICQRGTSLTIQCQVDSQVTMMFWYRQQPGQSLTLIATANQGSEATYESGFVIDKFPISRPNLTFSTLTVSNMSPEDSSIYLCSVQRQVPNTEAFFGQGTRLTVV.

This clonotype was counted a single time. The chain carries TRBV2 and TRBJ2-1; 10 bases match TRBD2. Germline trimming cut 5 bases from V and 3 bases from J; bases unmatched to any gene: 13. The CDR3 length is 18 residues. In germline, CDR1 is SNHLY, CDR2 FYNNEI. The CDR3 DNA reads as TGTGCCAGCAGTACTTCTTCCCCGGGACTAGCGTTCTACAATGAGCAGTTCTTC. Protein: CASSTSSPGLAFYNEQFF.

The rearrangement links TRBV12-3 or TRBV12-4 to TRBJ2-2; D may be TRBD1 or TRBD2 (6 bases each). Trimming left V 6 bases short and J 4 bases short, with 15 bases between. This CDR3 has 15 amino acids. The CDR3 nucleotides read TGTGCCAGCAGCATAAAAGGGGGGTCCACCGGGGAGCTGTTTTTT. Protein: CASSIKGGSTGELFF.

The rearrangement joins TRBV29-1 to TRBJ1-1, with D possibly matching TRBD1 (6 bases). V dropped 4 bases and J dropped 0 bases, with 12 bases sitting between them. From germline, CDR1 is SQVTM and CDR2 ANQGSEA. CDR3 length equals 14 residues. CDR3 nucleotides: TGCAGCGTTGGAATCGGACAGTTGAACACTGAAGCTTTCTTT. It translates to CSVGIGQLNTEAFF. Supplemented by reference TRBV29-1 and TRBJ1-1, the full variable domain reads SAVISQKPSRDICQRGTSLTIQCQVDSQVTMMFWYRQQPGQSLTLIATANQGSEATYESGFVIDKFPISRPNLTFSTLTVSNMSPEDSSIYLCSVGIGQLNTEAFFGQGTRLTVV.

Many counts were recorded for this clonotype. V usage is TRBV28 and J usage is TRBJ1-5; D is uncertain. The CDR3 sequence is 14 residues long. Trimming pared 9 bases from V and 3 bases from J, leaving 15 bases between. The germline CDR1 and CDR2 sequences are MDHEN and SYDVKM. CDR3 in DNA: TGTGCCAGTCAGACCCCCGGATACAATCAGCCCCAGCATTTT. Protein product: CASQTPGYNQPQHF.

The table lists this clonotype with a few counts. The CDR3 nucleotides are TGTGCCAGCAGCTTGGCTGTGACTAAGAGCTACGAGCAGTACTTC. It translates to CASSLAVTKSYEQYF. The chain has TRBV5-5 and TRBJ2-7, with D tentatively TRBD2 (5 bases). Germline assignment: CDR1 SGHKS and CDR2 YYEKEE (reference sequence). The CDR3 covers 15 residues. V was pared by 0 bases and J by 3 bases, with 13 bases between. The full variable domain, its missing parts supplied by reference TRBV5-5 and TRBJ2-7, is DAGVTQSPTHLIKTRGQQVTLRCSPISGHKSVSWYQQVLGQGPQFIFQYYEKEERGRGNFPDRFSARQFPNYSSELNVNALLLGDSALYLCASSLAVTKSYEQYFGPGTRLTVT.

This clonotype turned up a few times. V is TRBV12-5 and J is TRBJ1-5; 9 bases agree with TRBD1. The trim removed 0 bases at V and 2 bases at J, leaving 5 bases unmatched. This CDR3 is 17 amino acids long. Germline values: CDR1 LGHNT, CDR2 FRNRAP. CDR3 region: CASGLVRYRGRNQPQHF. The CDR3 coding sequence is TGTGCTAGTGGTTTGGTCCGATACAGGGGGCGCAATCAGCCCCAGCATTTT.

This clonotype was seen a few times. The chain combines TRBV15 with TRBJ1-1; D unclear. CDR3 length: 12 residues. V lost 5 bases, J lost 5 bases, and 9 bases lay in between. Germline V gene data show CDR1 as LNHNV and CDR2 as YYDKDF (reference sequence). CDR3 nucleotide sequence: TGTGCCACCAGCTACCGTGGGACTGAAGCTTTCTTT. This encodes CATSYRGTEAFF.

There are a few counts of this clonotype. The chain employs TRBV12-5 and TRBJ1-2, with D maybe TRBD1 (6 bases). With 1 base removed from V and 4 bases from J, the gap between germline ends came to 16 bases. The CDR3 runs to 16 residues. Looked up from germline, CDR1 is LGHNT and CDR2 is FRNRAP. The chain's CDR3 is CASGLGGILGGYGYTF. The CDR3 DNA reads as TGTGCTAGTGGTTTGGGCGGCATATTAGGGGGCTATGGCTACACCTTC.

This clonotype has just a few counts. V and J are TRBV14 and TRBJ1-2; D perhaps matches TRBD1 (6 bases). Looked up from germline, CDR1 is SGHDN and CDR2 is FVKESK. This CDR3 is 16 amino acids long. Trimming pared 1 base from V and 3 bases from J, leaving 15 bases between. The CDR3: CASSQVAEGVDYGYTF. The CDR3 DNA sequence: TGTGCCAGCAGCCAAGTTGCGGAGGGGGTCGACTATGGCTACACCTTC.

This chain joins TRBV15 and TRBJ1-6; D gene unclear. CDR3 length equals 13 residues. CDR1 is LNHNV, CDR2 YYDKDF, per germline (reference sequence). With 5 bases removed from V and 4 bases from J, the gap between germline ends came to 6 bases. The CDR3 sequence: CATSGRYNSPLHF. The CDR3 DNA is TGTGCCACCAGCGGGCGGTATAATTCACCCCTCCACTTT.

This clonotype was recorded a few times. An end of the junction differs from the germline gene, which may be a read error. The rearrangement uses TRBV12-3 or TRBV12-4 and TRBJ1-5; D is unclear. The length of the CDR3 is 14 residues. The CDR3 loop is CASSLASGNQPQHF. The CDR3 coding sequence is TGTGCCAGCAGCTTAGCGTCGGGCAATCAGCCCCAGCATTTT.

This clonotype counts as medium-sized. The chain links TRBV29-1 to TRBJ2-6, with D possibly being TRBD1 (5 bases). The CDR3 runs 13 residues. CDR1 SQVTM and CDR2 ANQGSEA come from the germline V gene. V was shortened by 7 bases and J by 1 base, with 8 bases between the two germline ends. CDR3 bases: TGCAGCGCCGCAGGGTCTGGGGCCAACGTCCTGACTTTC. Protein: CSAAGSGANVLTF.

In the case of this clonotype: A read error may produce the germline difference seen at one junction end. CDR3 in DNA: TGCAGTGCTAGAGGAAGACAGGTAGTTTACGGGCAGTACTTC. Translating it yields CSARGRQVVYGQYF. The V and J genes are TRBV20-1 and TRBJ2-7, with D perhaps matching TRBD1 (6 bases). CDR3 length: 14 residues. Germline CDR1 DFQATT, CDR2 SNEGSKA (reference sequence).

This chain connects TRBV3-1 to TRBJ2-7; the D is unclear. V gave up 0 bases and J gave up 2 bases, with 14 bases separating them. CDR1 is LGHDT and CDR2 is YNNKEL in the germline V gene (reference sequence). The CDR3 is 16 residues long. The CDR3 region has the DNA TGTGCCAGCAGCCAAGATGTCCAGCCGACTCCCTACGAGCAGTACTTC. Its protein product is CASSQDVQPTPYEQYF.

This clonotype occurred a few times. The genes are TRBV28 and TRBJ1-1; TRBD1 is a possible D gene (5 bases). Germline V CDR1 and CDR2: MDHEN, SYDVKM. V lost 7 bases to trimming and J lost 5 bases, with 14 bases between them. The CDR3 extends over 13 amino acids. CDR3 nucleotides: TGTGCCAGCACAGAACAGGATAGGACTGAAGCTTTCTTT. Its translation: CASTEQDRTEAFF.

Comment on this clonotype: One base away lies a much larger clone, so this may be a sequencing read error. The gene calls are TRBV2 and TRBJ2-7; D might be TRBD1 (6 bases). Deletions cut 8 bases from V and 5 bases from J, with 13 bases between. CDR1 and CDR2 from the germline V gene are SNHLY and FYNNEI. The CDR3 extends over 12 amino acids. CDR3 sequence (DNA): TGTGCCAGCCACACAGGGTCGGACGAGCAGTACTTC. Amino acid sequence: CASHTGSDEQYF.

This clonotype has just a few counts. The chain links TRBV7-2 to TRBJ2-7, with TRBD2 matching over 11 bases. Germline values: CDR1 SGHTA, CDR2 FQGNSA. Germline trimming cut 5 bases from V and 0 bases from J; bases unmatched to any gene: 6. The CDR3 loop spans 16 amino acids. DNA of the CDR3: TGTGCCAGCAGCGCGGGACTAGCGGAGTTCTCCTACGAGCAGTACTTC. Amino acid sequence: CASSAGLAEFSYEQYF.

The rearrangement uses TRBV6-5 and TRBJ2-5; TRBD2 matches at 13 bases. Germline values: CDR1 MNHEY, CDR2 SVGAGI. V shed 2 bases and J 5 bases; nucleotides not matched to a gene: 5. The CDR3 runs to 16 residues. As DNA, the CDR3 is TGTGCCAGCAGTTACCGCGGACTAGCGGGAGCGGAGACCCAGTACTTC. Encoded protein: CASSYRGLAGAETQYF.